This T cell receptor (beta chain) was identified in a study of early T cells in non-severe SARS-CoV-2 infection. Study-level background: Sequencing was performed on bulk RNA from unsorted whole blood, leaving chains unpaired.

Unique molecular identifiers were added to individual cDNA molecules. TCRdb passed the 5' RACE reads through MiXCR, listing each CDR3 protein once. The sample has 60,000 or so distinct CDR3 sequences, roughly 12% seen once. Germline lookup yields CDR1 SGHDN and CDR2 FVKESK. The CDR3 runs 14 residues. The germline V and J ends were trimmed by 0 bases and 3 bases, with 9 bases remaining between them. Whole-study findings and limits: Lookups in VDJdb leaned toward anti-spike CD8 responses and missed private and CD4 specificities.

Ten or more counts support this clonotype. The antigen is undetermined. This TCR derives from an adult who was a healthcare worker with PCR-confirmed SARS-CoV-2 infection or an uninfected control (not recorded which). The sample taken for sequencing was whole blood. This chain uses TRBV14 with TRBJ2-7, with unresolved D. CDR3 residues: CASSQEVGSYEQYF. For the CDR3, the DNA is TGTGCCAGCAGCCAAGAGGTCGGCAGCTACGAGCAGTACTTC.